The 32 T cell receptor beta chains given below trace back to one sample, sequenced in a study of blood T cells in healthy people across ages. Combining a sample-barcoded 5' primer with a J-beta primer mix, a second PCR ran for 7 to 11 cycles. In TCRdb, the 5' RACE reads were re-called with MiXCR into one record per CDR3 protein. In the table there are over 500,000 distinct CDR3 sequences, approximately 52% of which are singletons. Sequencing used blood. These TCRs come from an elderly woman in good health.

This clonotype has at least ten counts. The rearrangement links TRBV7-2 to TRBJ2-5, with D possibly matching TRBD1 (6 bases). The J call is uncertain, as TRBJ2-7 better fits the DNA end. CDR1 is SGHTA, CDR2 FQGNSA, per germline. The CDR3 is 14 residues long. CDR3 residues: CASSLQGRSLEQYF. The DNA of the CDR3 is TGTGCCAGCAGCCTTCAGGGGAGAAGCCTCGAGCAGTACTTC.

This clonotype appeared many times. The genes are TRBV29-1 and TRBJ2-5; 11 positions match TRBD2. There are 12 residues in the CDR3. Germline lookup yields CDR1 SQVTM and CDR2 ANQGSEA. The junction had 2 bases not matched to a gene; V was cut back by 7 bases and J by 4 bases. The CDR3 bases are TGCAGCGGACTAGCGGGGTCAGAGACCCAGTACTTC. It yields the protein CSGLAGSETQYF.

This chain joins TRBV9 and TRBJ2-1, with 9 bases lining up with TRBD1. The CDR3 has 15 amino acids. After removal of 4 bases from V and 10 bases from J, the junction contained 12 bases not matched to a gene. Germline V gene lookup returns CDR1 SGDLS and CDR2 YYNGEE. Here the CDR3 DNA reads TGTGCCAGCAGCCCCCGGGACAGGGTGTATAGGGAGCAGTTCTTC. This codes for CASSPRDRVYREQFF.

This CDR3 reads CASSLFRGESGNEQFF. The DNA of the CDR3 is TGTGCCAGCAGCTTGTTTCGGGGGGAATCGGGCAATGAGCAGTTCTTC. The chain is built from TRBV5-4 and TRBJ2-1, with 7 bases identical to TRBD2. V shed 1 base and J 6 bases; nucleotides not matched to a gene: 10. Germline V CDR1 and CDR2: SGHNT, YYREEE (reference sequence). The CDR3 spans 16 residues.

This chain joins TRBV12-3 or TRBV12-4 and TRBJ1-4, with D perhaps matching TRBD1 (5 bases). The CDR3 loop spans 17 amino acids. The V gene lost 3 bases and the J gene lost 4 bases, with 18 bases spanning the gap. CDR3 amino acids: CASSFGRNIGDNEKLFF. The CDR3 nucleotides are TGTGCCAGCAGTTTCGGGCGGAATATAGGGGATAATGAAAAACTGTTTTTT.

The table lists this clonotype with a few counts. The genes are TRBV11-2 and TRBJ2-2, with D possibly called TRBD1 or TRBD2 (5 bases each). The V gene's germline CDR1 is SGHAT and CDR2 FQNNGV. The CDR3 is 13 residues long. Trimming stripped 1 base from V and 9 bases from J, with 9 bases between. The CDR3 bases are TGTGCCAGCAGCTTAGTGAGGGACCGGGAGCTGTTTTTT. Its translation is CASSLVRDRELFF.

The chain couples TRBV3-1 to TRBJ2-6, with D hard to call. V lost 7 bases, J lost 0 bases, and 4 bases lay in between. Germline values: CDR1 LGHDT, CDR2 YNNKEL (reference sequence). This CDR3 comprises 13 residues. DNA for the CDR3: TGTGCCAGCACCTACTCTGGGGCCAACGTCCTGACTTTC. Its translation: CASTYSGANVLTF.

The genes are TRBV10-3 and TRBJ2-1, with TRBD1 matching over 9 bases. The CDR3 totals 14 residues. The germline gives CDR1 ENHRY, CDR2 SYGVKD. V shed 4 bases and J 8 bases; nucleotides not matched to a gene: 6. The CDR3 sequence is CAISGDRGRDEQFF. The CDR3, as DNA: TGTGCCATCAGTGGAGACAGGGGGAGGGATGAGCAGTTCTTC.

CDR3 in DNA: TGTGCCAGCAGTTACTCGACAGGGATTAATGAAAAACTGTTTTTT. It is translated as CASSYSTGINEKLFF. The chain carries TRBV6-5 and TRBJ1-4; 7 positions match TRBD1. CDR1 and CDR2 (germline): MNHEY, SVGAGI. The CDR3 runs 15 residues. V lost 0 bases, J lost 4 bases, and 2 bases stayed unmatched.

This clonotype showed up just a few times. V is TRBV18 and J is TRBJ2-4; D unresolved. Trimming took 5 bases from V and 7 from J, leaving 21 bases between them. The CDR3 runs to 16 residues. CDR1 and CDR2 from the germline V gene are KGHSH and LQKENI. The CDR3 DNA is TGTGCCAGCTCAGTAGTGGGAAGCACCTTGGTGAACATTCAGTACTTC. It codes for CASSVVGSTLVNIQYF.

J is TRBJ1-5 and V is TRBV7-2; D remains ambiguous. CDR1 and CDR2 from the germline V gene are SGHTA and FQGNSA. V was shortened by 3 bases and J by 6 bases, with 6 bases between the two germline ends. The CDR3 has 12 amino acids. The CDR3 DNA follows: TGTGCCAGCAGCTTGGACTTTCAGCCCCAGCATTTT. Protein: CASSLDFQPQHF.

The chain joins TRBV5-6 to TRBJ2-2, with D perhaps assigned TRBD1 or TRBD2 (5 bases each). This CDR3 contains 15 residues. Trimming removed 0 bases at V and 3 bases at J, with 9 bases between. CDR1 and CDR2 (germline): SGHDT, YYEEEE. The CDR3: CASSLGDGHTGELFF. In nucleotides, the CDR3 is TGTGCCAGCAGCTTGGGGGACGGACACACCGGGGAGCTGTTTTTT.

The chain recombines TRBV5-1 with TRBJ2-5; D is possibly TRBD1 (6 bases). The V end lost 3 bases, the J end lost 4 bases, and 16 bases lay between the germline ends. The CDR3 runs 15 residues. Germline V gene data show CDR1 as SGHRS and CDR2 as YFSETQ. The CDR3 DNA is TGCGCCAGCAGCTCCCCTACAGGGAGTATAGAGACCCAGTACTTC. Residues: CASSSPTGSIETQYF.

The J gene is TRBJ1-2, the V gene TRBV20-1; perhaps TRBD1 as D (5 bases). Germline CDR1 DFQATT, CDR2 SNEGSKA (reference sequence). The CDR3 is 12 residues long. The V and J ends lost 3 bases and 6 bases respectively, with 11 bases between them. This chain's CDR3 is CSASPGGNGYTF. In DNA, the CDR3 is TGCAGTGCTAGTCCGGGGGGGAATGGCTACACCTTC.

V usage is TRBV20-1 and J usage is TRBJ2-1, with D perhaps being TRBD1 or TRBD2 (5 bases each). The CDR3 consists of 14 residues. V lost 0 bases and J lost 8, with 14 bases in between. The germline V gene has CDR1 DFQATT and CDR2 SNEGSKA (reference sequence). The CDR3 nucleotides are TGCAGTGCTAGAGATGGACTTACGGGACATGAGCAGTTCTTC. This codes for CSARDGLTGHEQFF.

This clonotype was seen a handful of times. DNA of the CDR3: TGTGCCAGCCCAGAGGGGCCGGGGGCAAGCACAGATACGCAGTATTTT. Translating gives CASPEGPGASTDTQYF. The chain employs TRBV28 and TRBJ2-3; D may be TRBD1 or TRBD2 (6 bases each). The germline V gene encodes CDR1 MDHEN and CDR2 SYDVKM. Deletions cut 8 bases from V and 0 bases from J, with 18 bases between. This CDR3 comprises 16 residues.

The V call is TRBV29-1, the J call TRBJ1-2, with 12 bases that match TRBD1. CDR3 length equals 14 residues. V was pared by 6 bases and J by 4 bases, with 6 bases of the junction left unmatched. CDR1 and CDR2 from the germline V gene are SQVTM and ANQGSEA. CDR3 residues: CSVGQGAPGYGYTF. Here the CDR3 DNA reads TGCAGCGTGGGACAGGGGGCGCCAGGCTATGGCTACACCTTC.

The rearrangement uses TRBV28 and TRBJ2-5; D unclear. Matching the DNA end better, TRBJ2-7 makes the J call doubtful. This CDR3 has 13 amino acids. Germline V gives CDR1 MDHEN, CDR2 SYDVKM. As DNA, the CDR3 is TGTGCCAGCAGTTTCCCTGGGGTACGCGAGCAGTACTTC. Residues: CASSFPGVREQYF.

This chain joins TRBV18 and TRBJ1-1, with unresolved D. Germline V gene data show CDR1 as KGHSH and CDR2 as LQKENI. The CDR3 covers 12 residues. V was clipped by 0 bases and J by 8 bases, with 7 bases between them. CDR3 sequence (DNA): TGTGCCAGCTCACCACCCCTCAGAGAAGCTTTCTTT. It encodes CASSPPLREAFF.

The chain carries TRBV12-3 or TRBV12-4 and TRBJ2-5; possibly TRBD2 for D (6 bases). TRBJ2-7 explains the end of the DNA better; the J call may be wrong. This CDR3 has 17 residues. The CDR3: CASSPPGVAESSYEQYF. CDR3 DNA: TGTGCCAGCAGTCCCCCTGGGGTAGCGGAAAGCTCCTACGAGCAGTACTTC.

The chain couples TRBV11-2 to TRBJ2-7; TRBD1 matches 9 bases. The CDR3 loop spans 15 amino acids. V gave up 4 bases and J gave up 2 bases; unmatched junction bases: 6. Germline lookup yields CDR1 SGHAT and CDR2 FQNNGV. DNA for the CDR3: TGTGCCAGCAGCTCCTTAAGACAGGGGGCCTACGAGCAGTACTTC. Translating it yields CASSSLRQGAYEQYF. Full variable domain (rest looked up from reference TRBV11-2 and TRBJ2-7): EAGVAQSPRYKIIEKRQSVAFWCNPISGHATLYWYQQILGQGPKLLIQFQNNGVVDDSQLPKDRFSAERLKGVDSTLKIQPAKLEDSAVYLCASSSLRQGAYEQYFGPGTRLTVT.

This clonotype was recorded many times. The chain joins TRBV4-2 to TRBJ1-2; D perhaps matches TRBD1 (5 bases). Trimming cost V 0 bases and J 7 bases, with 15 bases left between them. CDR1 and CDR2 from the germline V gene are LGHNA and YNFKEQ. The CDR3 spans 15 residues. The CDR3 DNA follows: TGTGCCAGCAGCCAAGATGGGACGGACCTATTTGGCTACACCTTC. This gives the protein CASSQDGTDLFGYTF.

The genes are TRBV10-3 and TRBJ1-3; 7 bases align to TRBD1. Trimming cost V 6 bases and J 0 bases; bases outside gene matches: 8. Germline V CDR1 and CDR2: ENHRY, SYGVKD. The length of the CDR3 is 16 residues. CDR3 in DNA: TGTGCCATCAGCGATGGACAGGCGAACTCTGGAAACACCATATATTTT. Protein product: CAISDGQANSGNTIYF.

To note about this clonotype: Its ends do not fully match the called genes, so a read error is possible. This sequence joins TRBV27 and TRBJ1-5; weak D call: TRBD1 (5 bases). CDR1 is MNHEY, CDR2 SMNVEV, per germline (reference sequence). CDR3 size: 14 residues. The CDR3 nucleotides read TGTGCCAGCAGTGCGGGGGGTAGCAAGCAGCCCCAGCATTTT. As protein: CASSAGGSKQPQHF.

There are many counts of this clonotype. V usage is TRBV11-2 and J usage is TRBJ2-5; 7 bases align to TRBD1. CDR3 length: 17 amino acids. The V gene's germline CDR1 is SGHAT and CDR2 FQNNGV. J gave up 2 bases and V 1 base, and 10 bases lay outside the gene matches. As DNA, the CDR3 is TGTGCCAGCAGCTTAGGCCGGACAGGAACAGGGCAAGAGACCCAGTACTTC. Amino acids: CASSLGRTGTGQETQYF.

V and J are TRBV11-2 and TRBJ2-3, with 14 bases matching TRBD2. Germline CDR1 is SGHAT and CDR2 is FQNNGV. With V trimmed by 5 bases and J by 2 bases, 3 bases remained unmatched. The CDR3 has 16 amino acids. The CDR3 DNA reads TGTGCCAGCAGCCGACTAGCGGGGGGGATCACAGATACGCAGTATTTT. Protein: CASSRLAGGITDTQYF. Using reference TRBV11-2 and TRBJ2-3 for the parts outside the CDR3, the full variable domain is EAGVAQSPRYKIIEKRQSVAFWCNPISGHATLYWYQQILGQGPKLLIQFQNNGVVDDSQLPKDRFSAERLKGVDSTLKIQPAKLEDSAVYLCASSRLAGGITDTQYFGPGTRLTVL.

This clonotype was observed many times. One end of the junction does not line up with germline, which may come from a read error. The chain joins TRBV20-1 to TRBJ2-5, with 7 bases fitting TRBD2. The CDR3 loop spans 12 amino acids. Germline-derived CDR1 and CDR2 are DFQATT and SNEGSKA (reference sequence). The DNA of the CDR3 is TGCAGTGCTAGAGCTGGGCGGGAGAGCCAGTACTTC. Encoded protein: CSARAGRESQYF.

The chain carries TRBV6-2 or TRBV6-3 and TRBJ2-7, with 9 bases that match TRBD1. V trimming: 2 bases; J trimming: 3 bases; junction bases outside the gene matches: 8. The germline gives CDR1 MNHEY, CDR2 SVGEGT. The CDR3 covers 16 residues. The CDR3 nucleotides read TGTGCCAGCAGTTACGCACAGGGGGCGCGAAACTACGAGCAGTACTTC. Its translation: CASSYAQGARNYEQYF.

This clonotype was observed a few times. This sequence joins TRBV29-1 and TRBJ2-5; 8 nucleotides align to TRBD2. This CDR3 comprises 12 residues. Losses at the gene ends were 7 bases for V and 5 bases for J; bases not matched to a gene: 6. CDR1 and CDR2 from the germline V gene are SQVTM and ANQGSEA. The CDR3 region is CSAYGGVETQYF. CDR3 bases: TGCAGCGCCTACGGGGGGGTGGAGACCCAGTACTTC.

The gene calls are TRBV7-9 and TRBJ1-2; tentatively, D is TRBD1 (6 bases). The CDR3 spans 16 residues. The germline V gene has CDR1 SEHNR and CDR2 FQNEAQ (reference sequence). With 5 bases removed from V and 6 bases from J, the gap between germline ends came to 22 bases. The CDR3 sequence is CASSRGAGAEDHGYTF. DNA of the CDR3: TGTGCCAGCAGCCGCGGGGCAGGGGCTGAGGACCATGGCTACACCTTC.

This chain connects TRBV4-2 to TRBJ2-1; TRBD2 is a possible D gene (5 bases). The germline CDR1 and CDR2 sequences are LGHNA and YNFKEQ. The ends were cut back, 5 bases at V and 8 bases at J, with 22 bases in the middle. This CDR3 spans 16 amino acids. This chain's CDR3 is CASSRYGVKVIDEQFF. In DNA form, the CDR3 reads TGTGCCAGCAGCAGGTACGGGGTAAAGGTAATAGATGAGCAGTTCTTC.

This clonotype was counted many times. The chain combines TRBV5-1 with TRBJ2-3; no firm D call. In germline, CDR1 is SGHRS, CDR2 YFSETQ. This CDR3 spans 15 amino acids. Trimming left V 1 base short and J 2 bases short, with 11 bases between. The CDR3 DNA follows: TGCGCCAGCAGCTTGATGGCAGGTTCCACAGATACGCAGTATTTT. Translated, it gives CASSLMAGSTDTQYF.